Listed here are 25 T cell receptor beta chains from one sample, sequenced in a study of monozygotic twins with inflammatory bowel disease. TCRdb re-analyzed the 5' RACE reads; it lists each CDR3 protein once, without DNA. The data show around 450,000 distinct CDR3 sequences, and the top ten clones hold 2% to 2.5%. Source material: blood. All receptors come from a human donor with ulcerative colitis or Crohn's disease, or a healthy co-twin of an affected twin (not recorded which).

The rearrangement joins TRBV5-1 to TRBJ2-1. The CDR3 covers 14 residues. The germline CDR1 and CDR2 sequences are SGHRS and YFSETQ. The chain's CDR3 is CASSLRPTWDEQFF.

The CDR3 loop is CASSPYGGLSYEQYF. The chain links TRBV3-1 to TRBJ2-7; there is no DNA to check the TCRdb D call of TRBD1. The CDR3 totals 15 residues. The germline V gene encodes CDR1 LGHDT and CDR2 YNNKEL (reference sequence).

This sequence joins TRBV28 and TRBJ1-3; TCRdb's D call, TRBD1, is unchecked because there is no DNA. The CDR3 covers 15 residues. CDR1 is MDHEN, CDR2 SYDVKM, per germline. The CDR3 sequence: CASSSGTGVGNTIYF.

The V and J genes are TRBV3-1 and TRBJ2-7; the TCRdb D gene call, TRBD1, has no DNA to confirm it. The CDR3 totals 15 residues. CDR1 and CDR2 from the germline V gene are LGHDT and YNNKEL (reference sequence). CDR3 protein: CASSQARGQGYEQYF.

J is TRBJ2-7 and V is TRBV7-2; TCRdb returns TRBD1, unconfirmable since there is no DNA. This CDR3 has 14 residues. CDR1 and CDR2 from the germline V gene are SGHTA and FQGNSA. This CDR3 is CASSPQLGGVEQYF.

This chain connects TRBV12-3 or TRBV12-4 to TRBJ2-7; TCRdb's assignment of TRBD2 cannot be checked, as there is no DNA. The CDR3 runs 12 residues. CDR3 protein: CATTAGMDEQYF.

The rearrangement joins TRBV6-1 to TRBJ1-1; without DNA, the TCRdb call of TRBD1 cannot be checked. Germline values: CDR1 MNHNS, CDR2 SASEGT. This CDR3 region has 11 residues. The CDR3 spells CASGGNTEAFF.

The rearrangement links TRBV2 to TRBJ1-1; TCRdb gives TRBD1 as the D gene, but with no DNA this cannot be confirmed. The CDR3 is 14 amino acids. The germline CDR1 and CDR2 sequences are SNHLY and FYNNEI. The chain's CDR3 is CASSSGQVGTEAFF.

The J gene is TRBJ2-5, the V gene TRBV20-1; no DNA is available, so the TRBD2 call from TCRdb remains unchecked. This CDR3 has 14 amino acids. The germline V gene encodes CDR1 DFQATT and CDR2 SNEGSKA (reference sequence). CDR3: CSARPRLAGETQYF.

The genes are TRBV3-1 and TRBJ2-1; TCRdb calls TRBD1, which cannot be checked without DNA. In germline, CDR1 is LGHDT, CDR2 YNNKEL (reference sequence). The CDR3 runs 14 residues. The CDR3 loop is CASSQAPGAHEQFF.

This chain links TRBV5-1 with TRBJ2-3; absent DNA, TCRdb's TRBD2 call cannot be checked. Germline V gives CDR1 SGHRS, CDR2 YFSETQ. The CDR3 runs to 16 residues. The CDR3 is CASSIRLAPSTDTQYF.

The genes are TRBV10-3 and TRBJ2-1; TCRdb's D call, TRBD1, is unchecked because there is no DNA. CDR1 and CDR2 (germline): ENHRY, SYGVKD. This CDR3 contains 14 residues. The CDR3 region is CAISGGEGANEQFF.

The gene calls are TRBV4-2 and TRBJ2-2; the TCRdb D gene call, TRBD1, has no DNA to confirm it. This CDR3 is built from 16 residues. Germline V gene lookup returns CDR1 LGHNA and CDR2 YNFKEQ. The CDR3: CASSQSMLWGPGELFF.

CDR3 residues: CASSPLAGGQYEQFF. This chain links TRBV5-4 with TRBJ2-1; without DNA, the TCRdb call of TRBD2 cannot be checked. The germline gives CDR1 SGHNT, CDR2 YYREEE (reference sequence). The CDR3 spans 15 residues.

The chain links TRBV6-5 to TRBJ1-6. This CDR3 region has 14 residues. Germline V gene sequence: CDR1 MNHEY, CDR2 SVGAGI. The CDR3 protein is CASSYDPRDSPLHF.

The chain has TRBV29-1 and TRBJ2-4; TCRdb calls TRBD1, which cannot be checked without DNA. The CDR3 runs 17 residues. From germline, CDR1 is SQVTM and CDR2 ANQGSEA. CDR3 residues: CSATGTGEGLAKNIQYF.

The J gene is TRBJ2-1, the V gene TRBV6-2 or TRBV6-3; TCRdb returns TRBD2, unconfirmable since there is no DNA. Germline V gene data show CDR1 as MNHEY and CDR2 as SVGEGT. The CDR3 totals 17 residues. CDR3 amino acids: CASSSGQIAGGYNEQFF.

The J gene is TRBJ2-1, the V gene TRBV6-6; TCRdb reports TRBD2, a call that lacks DNA to check it against. CDR3 length equals 14 residues. Germline V gene lookup returns CDR1 MNHNY and CDR2 SVGAGI (reference sequence). The CDR3 is CASSYSSGLNEQFF.

This chain uses TRBV11-2 with TRBJ2-3. The CDR3 has 15 amino acids. Germline CDR1 is SGHAT and CDR2 is FQNNGV. This chain's CDR3 is CASSFGTPSTDTQYF.

The chain is built from TRBV7-6 and TRBJ1-5; TCRdb designates TRBD1, a call that cannot be tested without DNA. The V gene's germline CDR1 is SGHVS and CDR2 FNYEAQ. The CDR3 is 16 amino acids. CDR3 sequence reads: CASSSGGRLSNQPQHF. The full variable domain, with the rest looked up from reference TRBV7-6 and TRBJ1-5, is GAGVSQSPRYKVTKRGQDVALRCDPISGHVSLYWYRQALGQGPEFLTYFNYEAQQDKSGLPNDRFSAERPEGSISTLTIQRTEQRDSAMYRCASSSGGRLSNQPQHFGDGTRLSIL.

CDR3 sequence reads: CASSYPGTGNTYEQYF. The chain joins TRBV7-9 to TRBJ2-7; the TCRdb call, TRBD1, lacks DNA for checking. Germline V gives CDR1 SEHNR, CDR2 FQNEAQ (reference sequence). The CDR3 totals 16 residues.

The chain has TRBV11-2 and TRBJ2-3; TCRdb reports TRBD2, a call that lacks DNA to check it against. This CDR3 has 18 amino acids. Germline V lookup: CDR1 SGHAT, CDR2 FQNNGV. This chain's CDR3 is CASSAEAASGLSTDTQYF. The entire variable domain, with the rest obtained from reference TRBV11-2 and TRBJ2-3, is as follows: EAGVAQSPRYKIIEKRQSVAFWCNPISGHATLYWYQQILGQGPKLLIQFQNNGVVDDSQLPKDRFSAERLKGVDSTLKIQPAKLEDSAVYLCASSAEAASGLSTDTQYFGPGTRLTVL.

The chain recombines TRBV18 with TRBJ2-3; TCRdb selects TRBD1, and the lack of DNA leaves this call unchecked. This CDR3 contains 15 residues. Germline V lookup: CDR1 KGHSH, CDR2 LQKENI. The CDR3 sequence: CASSPRQGRTDTQYF.

The chain employs TRBV7-3 and TRBJ2-6. Germline values: CDR1 SGHTA, CDR2 FQGTGA. The CDR3 is 16 residues long. The CDR3 region is CASSPTREAGANVLTF.

The genes are TRBV28 and TRBJ1-3; the D call from TCRdb, TRBD1, cannot be confirmed without DNA. CDR3 length: 14 amino acids. Germline V lookup: CDR1 MDHEN, CDR2 SYDVKM. CDR3 region: CASSRGGGRNTIYF.